The present T cell receptor beta chain was sequenced within a study of blood T cells in healthy people across ages. The table lists this clonotype with a few counts. A second PCR of 7 to 11 cycles used a sample-barcoded 5' primer and a J-beta primer mix. TCRdb re-called the 5' RACE reads with MiXCR, one entry per CDR3 protein. The repertoire has 2 million or so distinct CDR3 sequences, around 50% of them found once; the top ten carry 2.1%. Sample: blood. This clonotype originated in a woman aged 40-49 years in good health.

CDR3 DNA sequence: TGTGCCAGCAGTCACGAAAGGGCAGGCACTACCTACAATGAGCAGTTCTTC. This codes for CASSHERAGTTYNEQFF. The chain has TRBV6-5 and TRBJ2-1; D gene uncertain. The V gene's germline CDR1 is MNHEY and CDR2 SVGAGI. V was cut by 5 bases and J by 2 bases, with 19 bases left in between. This CDR3 region has 17 residues.